A selection of T cell receptor beta chains follows, all from one sample in a study of response to subunit inactivated influenza vaccine. TCRdb reprocessed the RT-PCR reads with MiXCR, giving one entry per CDR3 protein. Of some 150,000 distinct CDR3 sequences in the sample, around 12% were seen once. This same sample was also part of a study on T cells expressing NK-cell markers.

The source material was CD8+ T cells sorted from PBMCs, sampled roughly 12 days after vaccination. These TCRs come from a man aged 45-60 years who received an inactivated influenza vaccine. Each CDR3 is given with its conserved first and last residue. D genes are given only for firm matches. Some rows have no size entry. The others give once, few or many, or a class for an expanded clone.

-,TRBJ2-1,-,TRBV7-2,TGTGCCAGCAGCTTAGCCGAATACAATGAGCAGTTCTTC,CASSLAEYNEQFF
few,TRBJ1-1,-,TRBV5-1,TGCGCCAGCAGCTTAGATGGAAGTGAAGCTTTCTTT,CASSLDGSEAFF
many,TRBJ2-2,-,TRBV29-1,TGCAGCGTTGTTGGGGACACCGGGGAGCTGTTTTTT,CSVVGDTGELFF
-,TRBJ2-7,-,TRBV6-5,TGTGCCAGCAGTTACTCCGCAGGAGCCGAGCAGTACTTC,CASSYSAGAEQYF
many,TRBJ2-5,TRBD2,TRBV3-1,TGTGCCAGCAGCCCCGGACTAGCGGACATACAGTACTTC,CASSPGLADIQYF
-,TRBJ1-4,-,TRBV5-1,TGCGCCAGCAGCTCATATCCGGGACAAGACGCTGAAAAACTGTTTTTT,CASSSYPGQDAEKLFF
-,TRBJ2-3,TRBD1,TRBV4-3,TGCGCCAGCAGCCAAGATTCGGGACAGGGATCAGATACGCAGTATTTT,CASSQDSGQGSDTQYF
few,TRBJ1-1,-,TRBV27,TGTGCCAGCAGTTTATTTGGGGGGAGTGATTTGGACACTGAAGCTTTCTTT,CASSLFGGSDLDTEAFF
-,TRBJ2-7,TRBD2,TRBV2,TGTGCCAGCAGTGGGCGGGAGAGCAACGAGCAGTACTTC,CASSGRESNEQYF
-,TRBJ2-1,TRBD2,TRBV29-1,TGCAGCGTCGAAAGCGGGAGGATGTATGAGCAGTTCTTC,CSVESGRMYEQFF
-,TRBJ2-4,TRBD2,TRBV7-8,TGTGCCTGCAGCTTAGACCCGGGACTAGCGGGAGGCTGGGGCAAAAACATTCAGTACTTC,CACSLDPGLAGGWGKNIQYF
-,TRBJ2-5,TRBD2,TRBV7-6,TGTGCCAGCAGCTTAAGGGCTAGCGGGAGGGCGCAAGAGACCCAGTACTTC,CASSLRASGRAQETQYF
-,TRBJ2-7,TRBD1,TRBV6-1,TGTGCCAGCTCTAACAGGGACAGATACTACGAGCAGTACTTC,CASSNRDRYYEQYF
-,TRBJ2-5,TRBD1,TRBV9,TGTGCCAGCAGCGTGAGGGACAGGGGGCGCAAAGAGACCCAGTACTTC,CASSVRDRGRKETQYF
many,TRBJ2-3,-,TRBV28,TGTGCCAGCAGACTAGTGGTCACAGATACGCAGTATTTT,CASRLVVTDTQYF
many,TRBJ2-7,-,TRBV12-3/TRBV12-4,TGTGCCAGCAGCTACCTGGGCGGGGCCGACGAGCAGTACTTC,CASSYLGGADEQYF
few,TRBJ1-3,-,TRBV6-5,TGTGCCAGCAGTTACCCCGACCTGAGTGGAAACACCATATATTTT,CASSYPDLSGNTIYF
-,TRBJ2-7,TRBD2,TRBV4-2,TGTGCCAGCAGTCGTCTAGCGGGAGGGCCCTACGAGCAGTACTTC,CASSRLAGGPYEQYF
-,TRBJ2-1,-,TRBV6-5,TGTGCCAGCAGTTACGCCGGACCGCAGGGTGAGCAGTTCTTC,CASSYAGPQGEQFF
few,TRBJ1-1,-,TRBV7-9,TGTGCCAGCAGCCCCCTAAGGGGGAGGACTGAAGCTTTCTTT,CASSPLRGRTEAFF
-,TRBJ2-1,TRBD2,TRBV30,TGTGCCTGGTCGGTTAGCGGGAGGGCCGTCGATGAGCAGTTCTTC,CAWSVSGRAVDEQFF
-,TRBJ1-1,-,TRBV12-3/TRBV12-4,TGTGCCACCAGAGGGGACCATGAAGCTTTCTTT,CATRGDHEAFF
few,TRBJ2-7,-,TRBV7-9,TGTGCCAGCAGCTTAGACTACTCCTCCGAGCAGTACTTC,CASSLDYSSEQYF
-,TRBJ2-1,-,TRBV7-3,TGTGCCAGCAGCTTAGGGCGCGAGCAGTTCTTC,CASSLGREQFF
few,TRBJ2-7,-,TRBV2,TGTGCCAGCAAAGGGACGGCCCCCTACGAGCAGTACTTC,CASKGTAPYEQYF
few,TRBJ2-6,TRBD1,TRBV5-1,TGCGCCAGCAGCGGGGGACAGGGAGGCGGTTTTGGGGCCAACGTCCTGACTTTC,CASSGGQGGGFGANVLTF